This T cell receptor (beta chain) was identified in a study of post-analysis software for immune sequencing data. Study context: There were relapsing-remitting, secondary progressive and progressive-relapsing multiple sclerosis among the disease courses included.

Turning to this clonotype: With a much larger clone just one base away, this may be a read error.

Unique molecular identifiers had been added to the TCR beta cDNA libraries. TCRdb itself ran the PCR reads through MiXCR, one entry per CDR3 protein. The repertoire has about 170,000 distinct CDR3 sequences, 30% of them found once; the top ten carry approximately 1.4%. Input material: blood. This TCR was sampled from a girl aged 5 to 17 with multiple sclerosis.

CDR3 in amino acids: CSAYGPTGNYGHTF. The CDR3 DNA sequence: TGCAGCGCCTATGGTCCGACAGGGAACTATGGCCACACCTTC. The V call is TRBV29-1, the J call TRBJ1-2; 7 bases are a match to TRBD1. This CDR3 has 14 amino acids. Germline V gene sequence: CDR1 SQVTM, CDR2 ANQGSEA. Filled out from reference TRBV29-1 and TRBJ1-2, the complete variable domain reads SAVISQKPSRDICQRGTSLTIQCQVDSQVTMMFWYRQQPGQSLTLIATANQGSEATYESGFVIDKFPISRPNLTFSTLTVSNMSPEDSSIYLCSAYGPTGNYGHTFGSGTRLTVV.